The sequence of this T cell receptor (beta chain) was determined in a study of blood T cell repertoires in COVID-19. Background on the study: T cells, B-cell-depleted T cells, or PBMCs supplied cDNA or gDNA.

The data were produced by immunoSEQ multiplex PCR, yet TCRdb's version contains in-frame clones alone and is incomplete. Found here are around 98,000 clones, approximately 84% of them singletons; the top ten hold roughly 17%. The CDR3 sequence is 13 residues long. Germline CDR1 SGHNT, CDR2 YYREEE (reference sequence). V dropped 2 bases and J dropped 7 bases, with 7 bases sitting between them. V gene TRBV5-4 combines with J gene TRBJ1-6, with D maybe TRBD1 (6 bases). This receptor was obtained from a woman in her sixties or seventies with acute or convalescent COVID-19. The source material was peripheral blood. The CDR3 sequence: CASSFTGNSPLHF. CDR3 coding DNA: TGTGCCAGCAGCTTCACAGGGAATTCACCCCTCCACTTT.